This TCR beta chain was retrieved from a study of cytomegalovirus exposure and HLA in healthy donors. Study observations and caveats: Some public TCRs appeared in many individuals, while most sequences were rare.

PCR employed 60 Vbeta and 13 Jbeta primers. Profiling relied on immunoSEQ multiplex PCR, and the TCRdb table lists in-frame clones only, not all of them. The table lists about 59,000 clones, approximately 80% of them singletons. With V trimmed by 5 bases and J by 0 bases, 7 bases remained unmatched. CDR3 size: 16 residues. Germline CDR1 and CDR2: SEHNR and FQNEAQ (reference sequence). At collection, donors were nominally healthy, but unrecorded immune exposures were probable. On this clone: The antigen is unknown.

The clonotype was recovered from a woman aged 40 to 49 in good health and CMV-seronegative. The sequenced sample was PBMCs. The chain recombines TRBV7-9 with TRBJ2-7; 10 bases map to TRBD2. CDR3 sequence reads: CASSQTTSGPSYEQYF. CDR3 bases: TGTGCCAGCAGCCAAACGACTAGCGGGCCCTCCTACGAGCAGTACTTC.